The 2 T cell receptor beta chains below come from one sample, sequenced in a study of cytomegalovirus exposure and HLA in healthy donors. PCR was performed using 60 Vbeta and 13 Jbeta primers. Method: immunoSEQ multiplex PCR; TCRdb's copy keeps in-frame clones and lacks some. The data show approximately 220,000 clones, around 80% seen once. The sample taken for sequencing was PBMCs. Source of these receptors: a boy aged 2 to 10 in good health and CMV-seronegative.

The chain employs TRBV27 and TRBJ2-5; TRBD1 might be the D (6 bases). Germline-derived CDR1 and CDR2 are MNHEY and SMNVEV (reference sequence). Trimming left V 8 bases short and J 2 bases short, with 18 bases between. The CDR3 contains 15 residues. The CDR3: CASGTLGQGQETQYF. The CDR3, as DNA: TGTGCCAGCGGGACCCTCGGGCAGGGGCAAGAGACCCAGTACTTC.

This chain links TRBV5-6 with TRBJ1-2; possible D gene TRBD1, 5 bases. CDR1 SGHDT and CDR2 YYEEEE come from the germline V gene. With 0 bases removed from V and 5 bases from J, the gap between germline ends came to 17 bases. This CDR3 has 16 amino acids. The DNA for the CDR3 is TGTGCCAGCAGCTTGGCTTCGGGGGGGTCCCCTTATGGCTACACCTTC. Its translation is CASSLASGGSPYGYTF.